This T cell receptor beta chain was sequenced during a study of shared clonotypes between healthy human individuals. Each sample came from a Caucasian adult donor living in Nashville, Tennessee. Study results and caveats: A few donors had approximately 4.6% of their naive CD4 clonotypes in common. Naive subsets generally exceeded memory subsets in estimated richness.

In its sample, this clone was seen once. Its matching antigen is unknown. Every subset had its genomic DNA shared out evenly among several immunoSEQ plates. Sequencing was performed with immunoSEQ multiplex PCR; in TCRdb, only in-frame clones are kept and a portion is missing. This table has 400,000 to 600,000 clones, approximately 95% appearing once. The V segment lost 1 base and the J segment 4 bases; nucleotides outside the gene matches: 3. The CDR3 contains 15 residues. Per the germline V gene, CDR1 is SEHNR and CDR2 is FQNEAQ (reference sequence). Sequenced input: naive CD4+ T cells sorted from blood. Indicated subset: CD45RA+ positively selected. The TCR was taken from a young woman in good health. The chain employs TRBV7-9 and TRBJ2-3, with 9 bases that match TRBD2. CDR3 DNA: TGTGCCAGCAGCTTAGGCGGGAGGGCCGCAGATACGCAGTATTTT. Its translation: CASSLGGRAADTQYF.